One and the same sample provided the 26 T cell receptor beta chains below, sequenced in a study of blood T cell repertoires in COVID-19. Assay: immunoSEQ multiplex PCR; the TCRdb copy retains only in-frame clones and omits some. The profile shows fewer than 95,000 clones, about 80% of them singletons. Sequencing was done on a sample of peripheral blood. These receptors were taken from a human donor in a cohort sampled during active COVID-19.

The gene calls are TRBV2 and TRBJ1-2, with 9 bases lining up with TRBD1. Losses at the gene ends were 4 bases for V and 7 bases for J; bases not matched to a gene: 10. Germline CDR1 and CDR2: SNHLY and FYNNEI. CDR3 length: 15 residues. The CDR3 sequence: CASSVAPGQGSGYTF. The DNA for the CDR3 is TGTGCCAGCAGTGTAGCACCGGGACAGGGCTCTGGCTACACCTTC.

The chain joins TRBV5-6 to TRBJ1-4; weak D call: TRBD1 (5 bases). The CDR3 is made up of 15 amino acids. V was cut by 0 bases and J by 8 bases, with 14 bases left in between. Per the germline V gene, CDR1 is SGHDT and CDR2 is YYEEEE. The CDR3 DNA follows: TGTGCCAGCAGCTTGGGGGGCCTAAACCGGGAAAAACTGTTTTTT. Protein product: CASSLGGLNREKLFF.

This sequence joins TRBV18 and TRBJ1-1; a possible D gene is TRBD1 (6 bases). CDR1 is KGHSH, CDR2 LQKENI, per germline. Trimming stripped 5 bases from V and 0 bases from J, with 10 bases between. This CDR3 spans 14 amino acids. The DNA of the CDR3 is TGTGCCAGCTCAGCAGGGGCGTTGAACACTGAAGCTTTCTTT. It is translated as CASSAGALNTEAFF.

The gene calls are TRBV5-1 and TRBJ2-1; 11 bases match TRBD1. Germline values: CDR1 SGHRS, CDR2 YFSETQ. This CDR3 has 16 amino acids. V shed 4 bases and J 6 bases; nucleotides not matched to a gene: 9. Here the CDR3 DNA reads TGCGCCAGCAGCCCCGACCCCGGGACAGGGGGCAATGAGCAGTTCTTC. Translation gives CASSPDPGTGGNEQFF.

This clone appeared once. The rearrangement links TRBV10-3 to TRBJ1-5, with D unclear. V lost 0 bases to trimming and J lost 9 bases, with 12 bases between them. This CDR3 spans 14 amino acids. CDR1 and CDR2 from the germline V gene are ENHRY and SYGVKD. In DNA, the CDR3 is TGTGCCATCAGTGAGTCGTCAAGAGGTCGGCCCCAGCATTTT. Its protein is CAISESSRGRPQHF.

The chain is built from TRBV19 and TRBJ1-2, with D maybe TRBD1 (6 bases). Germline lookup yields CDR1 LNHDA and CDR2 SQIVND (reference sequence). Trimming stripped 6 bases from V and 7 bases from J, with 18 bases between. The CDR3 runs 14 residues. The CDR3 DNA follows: TGTGCCAGTAGCTTCGGGACAACTCCCCTTGGCTACACCTTC. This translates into CASSFGTTPLGYTF.

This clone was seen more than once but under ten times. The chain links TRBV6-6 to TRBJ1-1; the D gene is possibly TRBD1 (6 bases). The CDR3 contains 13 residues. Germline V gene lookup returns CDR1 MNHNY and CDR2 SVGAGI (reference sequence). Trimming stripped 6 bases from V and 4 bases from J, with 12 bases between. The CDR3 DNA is TGTGCCAGCAGAGGGGGATCGGGCACTGAAGCTTTCTTT. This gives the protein CASRGGSGTEAFF.

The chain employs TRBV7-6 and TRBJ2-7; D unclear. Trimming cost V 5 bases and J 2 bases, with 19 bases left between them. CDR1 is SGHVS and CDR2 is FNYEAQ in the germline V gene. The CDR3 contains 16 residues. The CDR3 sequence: CASSGAHGGSAYEQYF. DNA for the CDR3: TGTGCCAGCAGCGGAGCCCACGGCGGCAGCGCCTACGAGCAGTACTTC.

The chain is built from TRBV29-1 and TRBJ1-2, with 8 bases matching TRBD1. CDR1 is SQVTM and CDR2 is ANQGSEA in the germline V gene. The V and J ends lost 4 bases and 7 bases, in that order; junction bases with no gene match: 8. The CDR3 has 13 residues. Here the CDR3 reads CSVGTGTGFGYTF. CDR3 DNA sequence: TGCAGCGTTGGGACCGGGACAGGTTTTGGCTACACCTTC.

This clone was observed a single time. The CDR3 nucleotides are TGTGCCACCAGCAGAGATCGTGGGAGCTCCTACAATGAGCAGTTCTTC. As protein: CATSRDRGSSYNEQFF. The chain has TRBV15 and TRBJ2-1; D is possibly TRBD2 (5 bases). Germline loops: CDR1 LNHNV, CDR2 YYDKDF (reference sequence). This CDR3 region has 16 residues. V was clipped by 0 bases and J by 0 bases, with 9 bases between them. Full variable domain (rest looked up from reference TRBV15 and TRBJ2-1): DAMVIQNPRYQVTQFGKPVTLSCSQTLNHNVMYWYQQKSSQAPKLLFHYYDKDFNNEADTPDNFQSRRPNTSFCFLDIRSPGLGDTAMYLCATSRDRGSSYNEQFFGPGTRLTVL.

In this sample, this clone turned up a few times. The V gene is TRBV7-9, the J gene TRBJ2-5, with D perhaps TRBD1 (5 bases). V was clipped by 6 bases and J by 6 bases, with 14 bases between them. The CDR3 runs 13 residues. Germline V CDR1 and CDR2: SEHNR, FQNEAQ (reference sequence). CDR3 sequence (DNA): TGTGCCAGCAGGGGTGGGCAGGGCCAGACCCAGTACTTC. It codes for CASRGGQGQTQYF.

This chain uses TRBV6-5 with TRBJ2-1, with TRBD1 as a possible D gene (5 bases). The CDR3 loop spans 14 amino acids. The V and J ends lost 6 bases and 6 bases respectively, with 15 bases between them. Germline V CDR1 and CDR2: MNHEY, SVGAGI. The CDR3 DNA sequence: TGTGCCAGCAGCCTCGTGACAGTACGCAATGAGCAGTTCTTC. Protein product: CASSLVTVRNEQFF.

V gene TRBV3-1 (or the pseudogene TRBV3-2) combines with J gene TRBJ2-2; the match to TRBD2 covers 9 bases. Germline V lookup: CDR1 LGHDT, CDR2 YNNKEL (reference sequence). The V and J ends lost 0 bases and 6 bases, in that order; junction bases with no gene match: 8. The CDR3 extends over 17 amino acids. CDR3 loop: CASSQDPGGGASGELFF. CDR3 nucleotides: TGTGCCAGCAGCCAAGATCCGGGCGGGGGGGCGTCCGGGGAGCTGTTTTTT.

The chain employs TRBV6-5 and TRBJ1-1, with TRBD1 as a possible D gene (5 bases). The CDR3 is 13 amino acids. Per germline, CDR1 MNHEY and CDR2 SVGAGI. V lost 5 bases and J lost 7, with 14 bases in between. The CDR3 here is CASSLEQANEAFF. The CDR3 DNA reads TGTGCCAGCAGTCTTGAACAGGCCAATGAAGCTTTCTTT.

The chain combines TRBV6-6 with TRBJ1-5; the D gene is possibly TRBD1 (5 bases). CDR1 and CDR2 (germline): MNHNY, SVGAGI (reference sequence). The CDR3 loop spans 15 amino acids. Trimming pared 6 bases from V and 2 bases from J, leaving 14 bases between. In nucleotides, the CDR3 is TGTGCCAGCAGCCACGCGTCGGGGGGCAATCAGCCCCAGCATTTT. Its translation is CASSHASGGNQPQHF.

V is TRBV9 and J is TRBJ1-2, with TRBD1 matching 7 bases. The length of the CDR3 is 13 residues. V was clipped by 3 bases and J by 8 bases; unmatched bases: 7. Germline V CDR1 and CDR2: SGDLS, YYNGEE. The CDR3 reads CASSGLGGRGYTF. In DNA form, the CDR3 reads TGTGCCAGCAGCGGATTAGGGGGCCGCGGCTACACCTTC.

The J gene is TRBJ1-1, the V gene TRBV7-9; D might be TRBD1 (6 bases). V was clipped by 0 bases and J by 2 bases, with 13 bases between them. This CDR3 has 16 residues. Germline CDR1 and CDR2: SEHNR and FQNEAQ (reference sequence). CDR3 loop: CASSLAQGLGNTEAFF. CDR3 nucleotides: TGTGCCAGCAGCTTAGCTCAGGGGCTAGGAAACACTGAAGCTTTCTTT.

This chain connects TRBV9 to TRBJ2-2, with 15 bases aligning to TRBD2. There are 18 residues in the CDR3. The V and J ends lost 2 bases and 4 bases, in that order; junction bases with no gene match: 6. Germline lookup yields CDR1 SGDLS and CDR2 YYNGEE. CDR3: CASSVGTSGGRSTGELFF. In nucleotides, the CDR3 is TGTGCCAGCAGCGTGGGGACTAGCGGGGGGAGGAGCACCGGGGAGCTGTTTTTT.

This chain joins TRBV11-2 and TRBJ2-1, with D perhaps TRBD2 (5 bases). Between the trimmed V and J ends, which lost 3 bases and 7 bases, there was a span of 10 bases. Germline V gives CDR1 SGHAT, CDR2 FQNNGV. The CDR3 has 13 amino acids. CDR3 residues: CASSLGVQNEQFF. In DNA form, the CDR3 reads TGTGCCAGCAGCTTGGGAGTTCAGAATGAGCAGTTCTTC. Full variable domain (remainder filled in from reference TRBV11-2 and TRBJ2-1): EAGVAQSPRYKIIEKRQSVAFWCNPISGHATLYWYQQILGQGPKLLIQFQNNGVVDDSQLPKDRFSAERLKGVDSTLKIQPAKLEDSAVYLCASSLGVQNEQFFGPGTRLTVL.

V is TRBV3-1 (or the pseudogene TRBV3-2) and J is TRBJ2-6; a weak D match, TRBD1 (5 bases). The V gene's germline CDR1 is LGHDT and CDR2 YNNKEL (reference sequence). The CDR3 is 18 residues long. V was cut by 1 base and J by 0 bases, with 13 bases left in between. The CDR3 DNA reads TGTGCCAGCAGCCAAGGGGGCCCGAACCTCTCTGGGGCCAACGTCCTGACTTTC. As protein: CASSQGGPNLSGANVLTF.

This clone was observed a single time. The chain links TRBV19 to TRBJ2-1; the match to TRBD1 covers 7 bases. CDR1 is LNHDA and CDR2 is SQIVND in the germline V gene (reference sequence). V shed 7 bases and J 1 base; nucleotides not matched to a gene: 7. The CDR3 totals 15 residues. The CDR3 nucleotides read TGTGCCAGTACTAAACCGGGACAGTCCTACAATGAGCAGTTCTTC. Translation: CASTKPGQSYNEQFF.

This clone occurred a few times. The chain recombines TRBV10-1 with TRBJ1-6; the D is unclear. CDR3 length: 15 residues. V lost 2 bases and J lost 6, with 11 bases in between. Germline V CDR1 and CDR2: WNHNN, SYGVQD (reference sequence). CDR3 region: CASSETQQPNSPLHF. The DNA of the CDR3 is TGCGCCAGCAGTGAGACCCAACAGCCTAATTCACCCCTCCACTTT.

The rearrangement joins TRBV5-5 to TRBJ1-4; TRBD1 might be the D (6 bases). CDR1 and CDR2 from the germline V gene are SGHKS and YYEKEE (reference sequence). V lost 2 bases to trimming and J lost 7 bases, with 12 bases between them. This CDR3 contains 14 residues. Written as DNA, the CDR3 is TGTGCCAGCAGCTTTACGGGAGGGGGTGAAAAACTGTTTTTT. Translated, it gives CASSFTGGGEKLFF. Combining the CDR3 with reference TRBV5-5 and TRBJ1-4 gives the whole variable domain DAGVTQSPTHLIKTRGQQVTLRCSPISGHKSVSWYQQVLGQGPQFIFQYYEKEERGRGNFPDRFSARQFPNYSSELNVNALLLGDSALYLCASSFTGGGEKLFFGSGTQLSVL.

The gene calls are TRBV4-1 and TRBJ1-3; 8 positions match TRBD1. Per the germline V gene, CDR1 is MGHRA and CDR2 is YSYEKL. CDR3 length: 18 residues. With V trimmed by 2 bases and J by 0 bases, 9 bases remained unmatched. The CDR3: CASSQRATGAGSGNTIYF. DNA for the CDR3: TGCGCCAGCAGCCAACGCGCGACAGGGGCTGGCTCTGGAAACACCATATATTTT.

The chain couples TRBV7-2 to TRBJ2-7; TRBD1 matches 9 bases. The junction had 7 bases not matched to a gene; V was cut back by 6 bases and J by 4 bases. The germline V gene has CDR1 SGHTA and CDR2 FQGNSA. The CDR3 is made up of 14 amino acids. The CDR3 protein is CASSTGTGSYEQYF. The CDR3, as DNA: TGTGCCAGCAGTACCGGGACAGGGTCATACGAGCAGTACTTC.

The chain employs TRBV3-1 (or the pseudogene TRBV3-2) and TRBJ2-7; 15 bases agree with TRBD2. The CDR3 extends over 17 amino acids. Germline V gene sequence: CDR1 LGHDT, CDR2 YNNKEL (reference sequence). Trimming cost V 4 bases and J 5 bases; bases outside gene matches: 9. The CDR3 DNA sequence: TGTGCCAGCAGCCCCAGGACTAGCGGGGGGGTCGGCCACGAGCAGTACTTC. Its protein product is CASSPRTSGGVGHEQYF.